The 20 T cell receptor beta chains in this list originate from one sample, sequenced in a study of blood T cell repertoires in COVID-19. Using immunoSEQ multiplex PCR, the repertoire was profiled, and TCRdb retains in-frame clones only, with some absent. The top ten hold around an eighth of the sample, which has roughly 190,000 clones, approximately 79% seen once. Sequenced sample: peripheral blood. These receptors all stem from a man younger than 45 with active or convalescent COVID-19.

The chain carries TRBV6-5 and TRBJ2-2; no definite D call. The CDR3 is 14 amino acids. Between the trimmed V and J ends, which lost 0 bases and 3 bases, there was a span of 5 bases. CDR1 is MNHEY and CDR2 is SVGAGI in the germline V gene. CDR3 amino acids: CASSYSLHTGELFF. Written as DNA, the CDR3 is TGTGCCAGCAGTTACTCCCTCCACACCGGGGAGCTGTTTTTT.

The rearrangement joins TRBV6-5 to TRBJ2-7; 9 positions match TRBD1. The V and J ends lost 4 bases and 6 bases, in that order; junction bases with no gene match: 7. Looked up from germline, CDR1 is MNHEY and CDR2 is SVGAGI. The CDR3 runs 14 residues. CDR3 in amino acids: CASSSRDRVVEQYF. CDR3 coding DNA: TGTGCCAGCAGTTCCCGGGACAGGGTGGTCGAGCAGTACTTC.

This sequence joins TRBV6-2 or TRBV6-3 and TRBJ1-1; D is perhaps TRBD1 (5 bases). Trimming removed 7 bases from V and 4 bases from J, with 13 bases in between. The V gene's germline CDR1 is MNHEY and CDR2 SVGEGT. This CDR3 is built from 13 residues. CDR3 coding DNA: TGTGCCAGCACCCCACCCGGGGGCACTGAAGCTTTCTTT. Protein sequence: CASTPPGGTEAFF.

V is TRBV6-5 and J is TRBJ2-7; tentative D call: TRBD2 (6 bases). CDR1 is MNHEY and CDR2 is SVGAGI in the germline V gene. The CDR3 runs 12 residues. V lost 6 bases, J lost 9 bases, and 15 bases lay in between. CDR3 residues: CASRDLASSQYV. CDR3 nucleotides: TGTGCCAGCAGGGACCTAGCGTCGTCGCAGTACGTC.

The CDR3 DNA is TGCAGCGCCGAAGCTTTAGGGAGTGGAGAAGCTTTCTTT. This codes for CSAEALGSGEAFF. The chain has TRBV29-1 and TRBJ1-1; D unresolved. Germline V gives CDR1 SQVTM, CDR2 ANQGSEA. The V end was cut by 7 bases, the J end by 8 bases, with 20 bases between. The CDR3 is made up of 13 amino acids.

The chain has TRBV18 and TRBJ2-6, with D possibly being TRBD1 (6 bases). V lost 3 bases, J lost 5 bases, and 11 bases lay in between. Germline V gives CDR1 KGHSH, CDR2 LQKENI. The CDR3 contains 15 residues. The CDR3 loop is CASSPSQGRANVLTF. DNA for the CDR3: TGTGCCAGCTCACCCTCCCAGGGGCGGGCCAACGTCCTGACTTTC.

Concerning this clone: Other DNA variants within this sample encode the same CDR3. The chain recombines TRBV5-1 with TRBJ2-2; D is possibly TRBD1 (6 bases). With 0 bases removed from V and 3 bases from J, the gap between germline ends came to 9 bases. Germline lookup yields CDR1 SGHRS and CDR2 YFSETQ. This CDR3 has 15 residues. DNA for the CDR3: TGCGCCAGCAGCTTGGGGGCAGGGGACACCGGGGAGCTGTTTTTT. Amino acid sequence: CASSLGAGDTGELFF.

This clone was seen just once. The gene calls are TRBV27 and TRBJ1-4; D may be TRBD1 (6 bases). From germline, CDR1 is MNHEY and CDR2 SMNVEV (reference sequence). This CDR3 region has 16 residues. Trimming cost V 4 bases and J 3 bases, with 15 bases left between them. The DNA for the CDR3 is TGTGCCAGCAGTTCCAACAGGGTAGTGGCTAATGAAAAACTGTTTTTT. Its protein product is CASSSNRVVANEKLFF.

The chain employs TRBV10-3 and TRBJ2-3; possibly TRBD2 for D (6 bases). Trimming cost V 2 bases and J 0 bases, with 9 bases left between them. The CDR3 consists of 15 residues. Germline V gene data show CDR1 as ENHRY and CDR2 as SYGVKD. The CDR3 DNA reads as TGTGCCATCAGTGAGCAGCGGGCTAGCACAGATACGCAGTATTTT. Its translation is CAISEQRASTDTQYF.

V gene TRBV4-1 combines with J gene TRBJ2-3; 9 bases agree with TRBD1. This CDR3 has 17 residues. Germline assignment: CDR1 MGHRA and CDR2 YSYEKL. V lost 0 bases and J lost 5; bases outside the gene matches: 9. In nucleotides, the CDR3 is TGCGCCAGCAGCCAAGATCTGACAGGGGGTTGGAAAGATACGCAGTATTTT. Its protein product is CASSQDLTGGWKDTQYF.

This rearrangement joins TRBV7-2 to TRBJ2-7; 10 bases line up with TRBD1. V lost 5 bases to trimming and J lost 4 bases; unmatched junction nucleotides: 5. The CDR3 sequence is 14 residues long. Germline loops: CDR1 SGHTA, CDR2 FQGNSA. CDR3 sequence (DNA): TGTGCCAGCAGCGTGACAGGGGGCTTGTACGAGCAGTACTTC. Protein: CASSVTGGLYEQYF.

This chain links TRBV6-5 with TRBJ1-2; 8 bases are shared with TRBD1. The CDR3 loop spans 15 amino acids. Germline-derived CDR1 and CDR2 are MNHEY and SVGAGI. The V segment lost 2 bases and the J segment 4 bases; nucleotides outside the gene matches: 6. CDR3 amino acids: CASSYTKQGGYGYTF. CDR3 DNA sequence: TGTGCCAGCAGTTACACCAAACAGGGGGGCTATGGCTACACCTTC.

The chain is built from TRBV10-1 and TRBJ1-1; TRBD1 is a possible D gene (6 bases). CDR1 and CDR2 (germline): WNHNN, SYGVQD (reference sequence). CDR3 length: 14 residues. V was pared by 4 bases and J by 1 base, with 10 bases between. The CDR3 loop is CASSAGDRNTEAFF. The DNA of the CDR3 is TGCGCCAGCAGTGCAGGGGATCGGAACACTGAAGCTTTCTTT.

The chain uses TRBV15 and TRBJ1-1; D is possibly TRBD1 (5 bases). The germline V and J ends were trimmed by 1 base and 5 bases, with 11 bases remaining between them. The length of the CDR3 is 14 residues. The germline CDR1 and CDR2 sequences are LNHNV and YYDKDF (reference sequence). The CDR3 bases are TGTGCCACCAGCAGAGCCCAGGGTAGGACTGAAGCTTTCTTT. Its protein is CATSRAQGRTEAFF. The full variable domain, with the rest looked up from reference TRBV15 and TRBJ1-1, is DAMVIQNPRYQVTQFGKPVTLSCSQTLNHNVMYWYQQKSSQAPKLLFHYYDKDFNNEADTPDNFQSRRPNTSFCFLDIRSPGLGDTAMYLCATSRAQGRTEAFFGQGTRLTVV.

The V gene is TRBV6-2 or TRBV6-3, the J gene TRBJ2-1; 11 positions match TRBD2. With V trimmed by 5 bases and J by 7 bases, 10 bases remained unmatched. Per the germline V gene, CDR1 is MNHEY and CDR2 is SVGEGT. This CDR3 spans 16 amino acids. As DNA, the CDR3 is TGTGCCAGCAGTCCCGAGTATAGCGGGGGGGGTAATGAGCAGTTCTTC. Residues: CASSPEYSGGGNEQFF.

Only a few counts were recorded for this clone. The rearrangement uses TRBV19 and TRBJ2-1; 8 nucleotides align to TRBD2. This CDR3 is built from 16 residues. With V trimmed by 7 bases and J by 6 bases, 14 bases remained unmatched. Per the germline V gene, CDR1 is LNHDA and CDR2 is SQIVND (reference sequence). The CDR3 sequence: CASTGAAGRAGNEQFF. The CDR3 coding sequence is TGTGCCAGTACCGGAGCGGCCGGGAGGGCGGGCAATGAGCAGTTCTTC.

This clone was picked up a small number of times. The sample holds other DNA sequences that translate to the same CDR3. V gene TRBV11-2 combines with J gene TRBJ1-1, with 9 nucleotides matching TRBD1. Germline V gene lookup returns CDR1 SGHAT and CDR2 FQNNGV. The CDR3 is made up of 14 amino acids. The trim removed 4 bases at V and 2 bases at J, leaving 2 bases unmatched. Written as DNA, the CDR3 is TGTGCCAGCAGCTCGGGACAGGGTAACACTGAAGCTTTCTTT. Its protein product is CASSSGQGNTEAFF. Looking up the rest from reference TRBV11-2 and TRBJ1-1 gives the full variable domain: EAGVAQSPRYKIIEKRQSVAFWCNPISGHATLYWYQQILGQGPKLLIQFQNNGVVDDSQLPKDRFSAERLKGVDSTLKIQPAKLEDSAVYLCASSSGQGNTEAFFGQGTRLTVV.

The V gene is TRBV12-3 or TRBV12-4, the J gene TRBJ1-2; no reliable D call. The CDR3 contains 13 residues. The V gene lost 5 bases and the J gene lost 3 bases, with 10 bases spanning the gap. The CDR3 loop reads CASSRGRYYGYTF. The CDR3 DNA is TGTGCCAGCAGTCGGGGAAGGTACTATGGCTACACCTTC.

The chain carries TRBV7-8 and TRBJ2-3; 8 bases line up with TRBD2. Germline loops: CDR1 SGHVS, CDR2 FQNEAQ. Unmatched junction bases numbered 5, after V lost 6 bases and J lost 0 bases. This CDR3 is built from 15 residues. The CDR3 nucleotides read TGTGCCAGCAGGCTGACTAGCGCGAGCACAGATACGCAGTATTTT. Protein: CASRLTSASTDTQYF.

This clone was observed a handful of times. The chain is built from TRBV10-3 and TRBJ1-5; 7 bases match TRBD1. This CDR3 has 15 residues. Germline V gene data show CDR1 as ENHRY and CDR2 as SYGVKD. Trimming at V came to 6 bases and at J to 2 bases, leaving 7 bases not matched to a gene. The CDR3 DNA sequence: TGTGCCATCAGCGGACAGGAGTCGCGCAATCAGCCCCAGCATTTT. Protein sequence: CAISGQESRNQPQHF.